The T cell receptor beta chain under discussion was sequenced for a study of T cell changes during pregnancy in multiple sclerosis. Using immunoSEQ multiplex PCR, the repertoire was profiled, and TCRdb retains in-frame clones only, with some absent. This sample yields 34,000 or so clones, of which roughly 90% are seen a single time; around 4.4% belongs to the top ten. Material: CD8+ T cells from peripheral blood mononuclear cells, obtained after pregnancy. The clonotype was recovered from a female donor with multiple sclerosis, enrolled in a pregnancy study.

CDR3 amino acids: CASSLGTSGAYEQYF. CDR3 coding DNA: TGTGCCAGCAGCTTGGGGACTAGCGGGGCCTACGAGCAGTACTTC. The chain uses TRBV11-2 and TRBJ2-7, with 13 nucleotides matching TRBD2. CDR3 size: 15 residues. CDR1 is SGHAT, CDR2 FQNNGV, per germline. The junction had 1 base not matched to a gene; V was cut back by 3 bases and J by 2 bases.